Sequencing of this T cell receptor (beta chain) was carried out in a study of blood T cell repertoires in COVID-19. Study processing details: Amplification of reference gene primers provided the estimated nucleated cell counts. The method was immunoSEQ multiplex PCR; TCRdb's version includes in-frame clones alone and lacks a portion of them. From that table come the V and J calls and clone size; the DNA was used to work out D and trimming. Of some 180,000 clones listed, approximately 80% are singletons. Turning to this clone: One end of the junction does not line up with germline, which may come from a read error.

The Seattle patients, enrolled during active infection, were followed longitudinally. Germline V gene data show CDR1 as MNHEY and CDR2 as SVGAGI. This CDR3 is built from 13 residues. This receptor was identified in a middle-aged woman with COVID-19, enrolled during active disease. J is TRBJ2-7 and V is TRBV6-5, with TRBD2 as a possible D gene (6 bases). The sample taken for sequencing was peripheral blood. CDR3 amino acids: CASKEGAFSEQYF. CDR3 DNA sequence: TGTGCCAGCAAGGAGGGCGCGTTCTCCGAGCAGTACTTT.